Sequencing of this TCR beta chain was carried out in a study of T-cell reconstitution after alpha-beta-depleted transplantation in children (dated by TCRdb to about 2016). General notes on the study: Using TCR repertoire profiling, the study followed T-cell immune reconstitution in a quantitative way in children after TCRalphabeta/CD19-depleted allogeneic hematopoietic cell transplantation. General conclusions and limits of the study: Over subsequent months, a decline in hyperexpanded clone frequencies was noted, and after one year, T-cell counts and TCRbeta diversity were mostly ascribed to newly produced T cells. In some patients, the high TCRbeta diversity seen at day 60 was put down to recipient T cells and intrathymic progenitors that had survived conditioning. The apparently early alphabetaT-cell count recovery about two months after transplant was reportedly dependent on only several hundred rapidly expanded clones derived from non-depleted graft cells.

The CDR3 has 15 amino acids, counting the end cysteine and phenylalanine. Solely the CDR3 DNA is kept, with 45 bases framed from the first base. Deletion took 10 bases off V and 3 bases off J, with a span of 19 bases between the germline ends. CDR1 SEHNR and CDR2 FQNEAQ were looked up in the germline V gene (reference sequence). This specimen's treatment or condition label, interpreted: allogeneic hematopoietic cell transplantation with graft depleted of TCRalphabeta T cells and CD19 B cells. Transplant recipients were children who received TCRalphabeta/CD19-depleted allogeneic hematopoietic cell grafts. This clonotype has a handful of counts. Its cognate antigen has yet to be identified. The record has no base qualities; no much larger clone is one base away. Preparation of the library involved PCR. For sequencing, an Illumina HiSeq 2500 was employed. TCR library preparation used molecular barcoding, with unique molecular identifiers applied to normalize quantification of the TCRbeta repertoire. TCRdb redid the processing of the public reads, applying fastp at Q25 and MiXCR, and retained in-frame beta chains. Each record represents a unique CDR3 protein, reported with the most common genes and DNA among its rows. In all, the sample holds approximately 650,000 distinct CDR3 sequences, and about an eighth of those were seen once. The ten most abundant clones make up 0.75% to 0.85% of the sample.

The chain uses TRBV7-9 and TRBJ2-1, with TRBD2 perhaps the D gene, on 5 matching bases. The source material was PBMCs, sampled before TCRalphabeta/CD19-depleted stem cell transplant. This clonotype was obtained from a girl aged 2 to 10 with congenital amegakaryocytic thrombocytopenia, due to receive a stem cell transplant. The CDR3 here reads CANLPLALGYNEQFF. The nucleotide sequence reads as follows: TGTGCCAACCTCCCCCTAGCTCTGGGCTACAATGAGCAGTTCTTC.